A single sample gave rise to the 22 T cell receptor beta chains below, sequenced in a study of cytomegalovirus exposure and HLA in healthy donors. Vbeta (60) and Jbeta (13) primers were used in the PCR. Assay: immunoSEQ multiplex PCR; the TCRdb copy retains only in-frame clones and omits some. The data show 140,000 or so clones, roughly 72% seen once. Input material: PBMCs. The receptors here all came from a man in his forties or fifties in good health and CMV-seronegative.

V and J are TRBV25-1 and TRBJ2-1; tentatively, D is TRBD2 (5 bases). Germline V gives CDR1 MGHDK, CDR2 SYGVNS. V was clipped by 1 base and J by 1 base, with 11 bases between them. The CDR3 totals 16 residues. CDR3 DNA: TGTGCCAGCAGTGAATCCGGAGGCTCTTCCTACAATGAGCAGTTCTTC. Its translation is CASSESGGSSYNEQFF.

The CDR3 reads CASRQTGTGDNQPQHF. CDR3 bases: TGTGCCAGCAGGCAAACCGGGACAGGGGACAATCAGCCCCAGCATTTT. The chain has TRBV25-1 and TRBJ1-5; 10 bases align to TRBD1. Trimming cost V 6 bases and J 3 bases; bases outside gene matches: 8. Germline CDR1 is MGHDK and CDR2 is SYGVNS. The CDR3 runs 16 residues. Full variable domain (rest looked up from reference TRBV25-1 and TRBJ1-5): EADIYQTPRYLVIGTGKKITLECSQTMGHDKMYWYQQDPGMELHLIHYSYGVNSTEKGDLSSESTVSRIRTEHFPLTLESARPSHTSQYLCASRQTGTGDNQPQHFGDGTRLSIL.

The V call is TRBV10-3, the J call TRBJ2-7, with a tentative D call TRBD1 (6 bases). Germline lookup yields CDR1 ENHRY and CDR2 SYGVKD. CDR3 length equals 12 residues. Trimming removed 0 bases at V and 7 bases at J, with 7 bases between. The CDR3 DNA sequence: TGTGCCATCAGTGAGTCAAGGGGGGAGCAGTACTTC. The encoded protein is CAISESRGEQYF.

In DNA form, the CDR3 reads TGTGCCAGCAGTGAGGCAACCGCGGGGGAGCAGTTCTTC. Translated, it gives CASSEATAGEQFF. V is TRBV6-4 and J is TRBJ2-1; D perhaps matches TRBD2 (6 bases). The V and J ends lost 3 bases and 10 bases respectively, with 13 bases between them. The CDR3 runs 13 residues. The V gene's germline CDR1 is MRHNA and CDR2 SNTAGT.

The chain carries TRBV28 and TRBJ2-3; 7 bases fit TRBD2. The CDR3 loop spans 17 amino acids. CDR1 MDHEN and CDR2 SYDVKM come from the germline V gene. V was clipped by 3 bases and J by 1 base; unmatched bases: 10. The CDR3 sequence is CASSLGGREYRTDTQYF. As DNA, the CDR3 is TGTGCCAGCAGTTTGGGAGGGCGGGAGTACCGCACAGATACGCAGTATTTT.

This clone has a handful of counts. The chain combines TRBV10-3 with TRBJ2-2; 9 bases align to TRBD2. The CDR3 has 17 amino acids. J was trimmed by 1 base and V by 4 bases; bases with no gene match: 7. In germline, CDR1 is ENHRY, CDR2 SYGVKD. Here the CDR3 reads CAISGDRLAVNTGELFF. For the CDR3, the DNA is TGTGCCATCAGTGGGGACAGACTAGCGGTGAACACCGGGGAGCTGTTTTTT.

For the CDR3, the DNA is TGTGCCAGCCGTCGGAGTACCACAGATACGCAGTATTTT. Translated: CASRRSTTDTQYF. V is TRBV6-5 and J is TRBJ2-3; no definite D call. The germline gives CDR1 MNHEY, CDR2 SVGAGI. Trimming took off 8 bases at V and 2 bases at J, with 11 bases between the two ends. This CDR3 spans 13 amino acids.

The genes are TRBV7-8 and TRBJ1-1, with TRBD1 matching 7 bases. V was clipped by 5 bases and J by 6 bases; unmatched bases: 3. Germline CDR1 SGHVS, CDR2 FQNEAQ. The CDR3 sequence is 12 residues long. CDR3 coding DNA: TGTGCCAGCAGCCTCGACAGGGCTGAAGCTTTCTTT. This translates into CASSLDRAEAFF. Looking up the rest from reference TRBV7-8 and TRBJ1-1 gives the full variable domain: GAGVSQSPRYKVAKRGQDVALRCDPISGHVSLFWYQQALGQGPEFLTYFQNEAQLDKSGLPSDRFFAERPEGSVSTLKIQRTQQEDSAVYLCASSLDRAEAFFGQGTRLTVV.

The V gene is TRBV6-1, the J gene TRBJ2-5; TRBD1 might be the D (5 bases). The V end lost 1 base, the J end lost 11 bases, and 14 bases lay between the germline ends. From germline, CDR1 is MNHNS and CDR2 SASEGT. This CDR3 region has 13 residues. For the CDR3, the DNA is TGTGCCAGCAGTGAAGGGGGCGCTTTTGAGCAGTACTTC. Residues: CASSEGGAFEQYF.

This chain connects TRBV25-1 to TRBJ2-5, with a possible D match to TRBD2 (7 bases). The CDR3 has 15 amino acids. CDR1 is MGHDK and CDR2 is SYGVNS in the germline V gene. Trimming took 2 bases from V and 7 from J, leaving 17 bases between them. The CDR3 here is CASSEAGARRGTQYF. CDR3 in DNA: TGTGCCAGCAGTGAAGCGGGGGCACGGAGAGGGACCCAGTACTTC.

This CDR3 reads CASRAGEMGGYTF. The CDR3 DNA sequence: TGTGCCAGCAGAGCCGGGGAAATGGGAGGCTACACCTTC. The chain carries TRBV6-4 and TRBJ1-2; no clear D. CDR3 length: 13 residues. In germline, CDR1 is MRHNA, CDR2 SNTAGT. Trimming left V 6 bases short and J 8 bases short, with 16 bases between.

The chain employs TRBV27 and TRBJ2-3; the match to TRBD2 covers 14 bases. The germline V gene has CDR1 MNHEY and CDR2 SMNVEV (reference sequence). The J segment lost 0 bases and the V segment lost 3 bases, leaving 8 bases of the junction unmatched. This CDR3 is built from 19 residues. As DNA, the CDR3 is TGTGCCAGCAGTTTTCCGGGGACTAGCGGGGGTAAGAGCACAGATACGCAGTATTTT. Translated: CASSFPGTSGGKSTDTQYF.

The rearrangement joins TRBV7-8 to TRBJ2-5; the match to TRBD1 covers 10 bases. Matching the DNA end better, TRBJ2-7 makes the J call doubtful. CDR1 and CDR2 (germline): SGHVS, FQNEAQ. The CDR3 is made up of 15 amino acids. The CDR3 spells CASSFYRDRGGEQYF. CDR3 DNA: TGTGCCAGCAGCTTTTACCGGGACAGGGGAGGCGAGCAGTACTTC.

The chain is built from TRBV4-2 and TRBJ2-1; the match to TRBD2 covers 9 bases. The CDR3 is 16 residues long. V shed 4 bases, J shed 0 bases, and the junction held 4 bases outside the gene matches. The germline V gene encodes CDR1 LGHNA and CDR2 YNFKEQ. The DNA of the CDR3 is TGTGCCAGCAGCCCAGGACTAGCGACCTCCTACAATGAGCAGTTCTTC. It codes for CASSPGLATSYNEQFF.

The rearrangement uses TRBV7-8 and TRBJ2-3, with TRBD2 identical over 11 bases. The CDR3 is made up of 16 amino acids. J lost 4 bases, V lost 5 bases, and 8 bases had no gene match. Germline assignment: CDR1 SGHVS and CDR2 FQNEAQ. The CDR3 DNA reads TGTGCCAGCAGCGCGAGACTAGCGGGATTACCAGATACGCAGTATTTT. Protein sequence: CASSARLAGLPDTQYF.

V and J are TRBV5-8 and TRBJ1-5; TRBD1 aligns across 7 bases. The CDR3 loop spans 14 amino acids. Germline V gives CDR1 SGHTS, CDR2 YDEGEE. V trimming: 0 bases; J trimming: 4 bases; junction bases outside the gene matches: 1. The CDR3 sequence: CASSLVTGNQPQHF. In nucleotides, the CDR3 is TGTGCCAGCAGCTTGGTGACAGGGAATCAGCCCCAGCATTTT.

The table lists this clone with a count of one. This chain joins TRBV6-1 and TRBJ2-3, with 8 bases identical to TRBD2. V lost 2 bases to trimming and J lost 2 bases; unmatched junction nucleotides: 9. The germline CDR1 and CDR2 sequences are MNHNS and SASEGT. The CDR3 spans 17 residues. The CDR3 nucleotides read TGTGCCAGCAGTGAAACAATCGCGGGGGGACTCACAGATACGCAGTATTTT. It translates to CASSETIAGGLTDTQYF.

The gene calls are TRBV7-2 and TRBJ2-3, with 9 nucleotides matching TRBD2. The CDR3 is 16 amino acids. Germline V gene sequence: CDR1 SGHTA, CDR2 FQGNSA. Unmatched junction bases numbered 10, after V lost 5 bases and J lost 4 bases. Here the CDR3 DNA reads TGTGCCAGCAGCCTAAAAGGCGGGGGGGCGGCAGATACGCAGTATTTT. Amino acids: CASSLKGGGAADTQYF.

The chain recombines TRBV27 with TRBJ1-1, with D maybe TRBD1 (6 bases). V dropped 6 bases and J dropped 4 bases, with 18 bases sitting between them. The V gene's germline CDR1 is MNHEY and CDR2 SMNVEV (reference sequence). CDR3 length: 15 residues. CDR3 sequence: CASRVTQGSGTEAFF. The DNA of the CDR3 is TGTGCCAGCAGGGTGACACAGGGTTCGGGCACTGAAGCTTTCTTT.

The chain carries TRBV5-6 and TRBJ1-2; no firm D call. The CDR3 has 16 amino acids. Trimming took off 3 bases at V and 4 bases at J, with 19 bases between the two ends. CDR1 is SGHDT, CDR2 YYEEEE, per germline. The CDR3 sequence is CASSSGRLGEGYGYTF. Written as DNA, the CDR3 is TGTGCCAGCAGCTCTGGGAGACTTGGAGAGGGCTATGGCTACACCTTC.

V is TRBV10-3 and J is TRBJ2-3; possibly TRBD2 for D (5 bases). The CDR3 is 15 residues long. Germline-derived CDR1 and CDR2 are ENHRY and SYGVKD. Between the trimmed V and J ends, which lost 6 bases and 0 bases, there was a span of 13 bases. The CDR3 protein is CAISHSSSSTDTQYF. CDR3 bases: TGTGCCATCAGCCACTCTAGCAGCAGCACAGATACGCAGTATTTT.

This clone was recorded only once. The chain carries TRBV7-2 and TRBJ2-6, with 7 bases aligning to TRBD2. V was clipped by 7 bases and J by 2 bases; unmatched bases: 17. CDR1 and CDR2 from the germline V gene are SGHTA and FQGNSA. This CDR3 is 19 amino acids long. CDR3 in amino acids: CASTHKGTGGTTGANVLTF. The CDR3 coding sequence is TGTGCCAGCACCCATAAAGGGACGGGCGGGACTACTGGGGCCAACGTCCTGACTTTC.